These T cell receptor beta chains were read from a single sample in a study of OX40 agonist ivuxolimab in advanced cancers. The assay was immunoSEQ multiplex PCR, and TCRdb's table has in-frame clones only and misses some. The table lists about 19,000 clones, approximately 79% of them singletons. Sequencing was performed on CD4+ or CD8+ T cells sorted from blood, taken in a trial of the OX40 agonist ivuxolimab. These receptors were taken from an adult with an advanced solid tumor such as melanoma, head and neck, liver or kidney cancer. Each CDR3 is given with its conserved first and last residue. D genes are given only for firm matches. A row's size may be missing; if present it is once, few, many or a size class.

TRBJ1-3 NA TRBV7-8 NA TGTGCCAGCAGCTACCAACTTGTCTCCACTGGAAACACCATATATTTT CASSYQLVSTGNTIYF
TRBJ2-1 NA TRBV9 NA TGTGCCAGCAGCCCATTCGACAGGAGCTCCTACAATGAGCAGTTCTTC CASSPFDRSSYNEQFF
TRBJ1-2 NA TRBV11-2 TRBD1 TGTGCCAGCAGCTTAGCCGAGGGGGCTCACTATGGCTACACCTTC CASSLAEGAHYGYTF
TRBJ2-7 once TRBV20-1 NA TGCAGTGCTGAAGACAGGAACGAGCAGTACTTC CSAEDRNEQYF
TRBJ1-4 NA TRBV6-5 NA TGTGCCAGCAGTTACTCTATGAGGGAAGGAGAAAAACTGTTTTTT CASSYSMREGEKLFF
TRBJ1-1 NA TRBV27 NA TGTGCCAGCAGTTTAGTTAGGAGCACTGAAGCTTTCTTT CASSLVRSTEAFF
TRBJ1-5 NA TRBV16 NA TGTGCCAGCAGTCAATCCCAGGGCGTTTTTCAGCCCCAGCATTTT CASSQSQGVFQPQHF
TRBJ2-5 NA TRBV9 NA TGTGCCAGCAGCTTCACTGACAGGCCAGAGACCCAGTACTTC CASSFTDRPETQYF
TRBJ1-1 NA TRBV4-3 NA TGCGCCAGCAGCCAAGATCAGGGACGGACTGAAGCTTTCTTT CASSQDQGRTEAFF
TRBJ2-1 once TRBV9 NA TGTGCCAGCAGCGTAGAGGGAAATGAGCAGTTCTTC CASSVEGNEQFF
TRBJ2-7 NA TRBV28 TRBD2 TGTGCCAGCAGTTCGTCTAGCGGGGATAACGAGCAGTACTTC CASSSSSGDNEQYF
TRBJ2-2 NA TRBV28 TRBD1 TGTGCCAGCAGTCCGGGACAGGGCACCGGGGAGCTGTTTTTT CASSPGQGTGELFF
TRBJ2-5 NA TRBV29-1 TRBD2 TGCAGCGTCAAACTAGCGGGAGGAGAGACCCAGTACTTC CSVKLAGGETQYF
TRBJ1-1 NA TRBV6-5 NA TGTGCCAGCAGTTATTCCCCTTGGGCAGCTGAAGCTTTCTTT CASSYSPWAAEAFF
TRBJ1-1 NA TRBV18 NA TGTGCCAGCTCACCGCCAGGGAACACTGAAGCTTTCTTT CASSPPGNTEAFF
TRBJ1-6 NA TRBV7-3 NA TGTGCCAGCAGCCGCGGGGCAGAATCACCCCTCCACTTT CASSRGAESPLHF
TRBJ2-7 once TRBV4-1 TRBD1 TGCGCCAGCAGCCGAACGGCCACCGGGACAGGTCCGTTGGGAGAGCAGTACTTC CASSRTATGTGPLGEQYF
TRBJ1-1 NA TRBV10-1 NA TGCGCCAGCAGTGAGGAGATAGGTACGATGAACACTGAAGCTTTCTTT CASSEEIGTMNTEAFF
TRBJ1-5 NA TRBV6-5 NA TGTGCCAGCAACGACCGCGGGCCCCAGCATTTT CASNDRGPQHF
TRBJ2-7 NA TRBV4-1 TRBD1 TGCGCCAGCAGCCCGGGACAGGGGATATACGAGCAGTACTTC CASSPGQGIYEQYF
TRBJ2-3 NA TRBV11-2 NA TGTGCCAGCAGCTTAACGGCCCTCACAGATACGCAGTATTTT CASSLTALTDTQYF
TRBJ2-6 once TRBV14 NA TGTGCCAGCAGCCTGGTAAGGGGGGCCAACGTCCTGACTTTC CASSLVRGANVLTF
TRBJ2-7 NA TRBV11-2 TRBD1 TGTGCCAGCAGCTTTAACAGGGGCTACGAGCAGTACTTC CASSFNRGYEQYF
TRBJ2-1 NA TRBV19 TRBD2 TGTGCCAGTAGTCGGCGGCGGGAGGCTGGGTATGAGCAGTTCTTC CASSRRREAGYEQFF
TRBJ2-2 NA TRBV7-2 NA TGTGCCAGCAGCTTTCCCGGGTATAACACCGGGGAGCTGTTTTTT CASSFPGYNTGELFF
TRBJ2-1 NA TRBV7-8 NA TGTGCCAGCAGCTTAGTAGTACTAGCTGTTGAGCAGTTCTTC CASSLVVLAVEQFF
TRBJ1-6 NA TRBV6-1 NA TGTGCCAGCACCCTGGGGGGTTCCTATAATTCACCCCTCCACTTT CASTLGGSYNSPLHF
TRBJ2-7 few TRBV10-3 TRBD1 TGTGCCATCAGTGCCCGGGACAGGGGCCAGGACGAGCAGTACTTC CAISARDRGQDEQYF
TRBJ2-7 NA TRBV6-5 NA TGTGCCAGCAGTTACAAGCTATCCTACGAGCAGTACTTC CASSYKLSYEQYF
TRBJ2-2 NA TRBV28 TRBD2 TGTGCCACCAAGAATCCAACTAGCGGGGAGAACACCGGGGAGCTGTTTTTT CATKNPTSGENTGELFF
TRBJ1-1 NA TRBV2 TRBD1 TGTGCCAGCAGTGAAGGTTACAGGGGCACTGAAGCTTTCTTT CASSEGYRGTEAFF
TRBJ1-5 NA TRBV7-8 NA TGTGCCAGCAGCTTAGGGGGTACAAGGGACACTCTCAGGCAGCCCCAGCATTTT CASSLGGTRDTLRQPQHF
TRBJ1-4 NA TRBV7-2 TRBD1 TGTGCCAGCAGCCTAACAGGGGGCGGTAATGAAAAACTGTTTTTT CASSLTGGGNEKLFF
TRBJ2-7 once TRBV29-1 NA TGCAGCGTCGGGGCCCAGGAGAGGAACGAGCAGTACTTC CSVGAQERNEQYF
TRBJ1-2 NA TRBV27 TRBD1 TGTGCCAGCAGTTTAGGACAGGGAGGGCTAAACTATGGCTACACCTTC CASSLGQGGLNYGYTF
TRBJ2-7 NA TRBV7-2 NA TGTGCCAGCAGGACTTCCCCCGGGATCCCCTACGAGCAGTACTTC CASRTSPGIPYEQYF
TRBJ1-1 NA TRBV10-3 NA TGTGCCATCAGTGAGTCTCTGGGATTCCTGACCACTGAAGCTTTCTTT CAISESLGFLTTEAFF
TRBJ1-1 NA TRBV4-1 NA TGCGCCAGCAGCCCCAGGGCCCTTAACACTGAAGCTTTCTTT CASSPRALNTEAFF
TRBJ2-7 NA TRBV27 NA TGTGCCAGCAGAAATGAGGGGAGGGGGCTCTACGAGCAGTACTTC CASRNEGRGLYEQYF
TRBJ1-1 NA TRBV7-2 TRBD1 TGTGCCAGCAGCTCCCAGGGGGGGCCGGGCGCTTTCTTT CASSSQGGPGAFF
TRBJ1-2 NA TRBV5-1 TRBD1 TGCGCCAGCAGCTTGGGATTCGGGACAGGGTATGGCTACACCTTC CASSLGFGTGYGYTF
TRBJ1-1 NA TRBV7-9 NA TGTGCCAGCAGCCCCGGCGGATCTTCCAACACTGAAGCTTTCTTT CASSPGGSSNTEAFF
TRBJ2-5 NA TRBV5-6 TRBD2 TGTGCCAGCAGCTTCCCCCTAGCGGGAGCCGGGGAGACCCAGTACTTC CASSFPLAGAGETQYF
TRBJ2-3 NA TRBV28 TRBD1 TGTGCCAGCAGTCCAACAGGGGCGGGTAGCACAGATACGCAGTATTTT CASSPTGAGSTDTQYF
TRBJ1-4 NA TRBV18 TRBD1 TGTGCCAGCTCACCCGGACAGGGAAATGAAAAACTGTTTTTT CASSPGQGNEKLFF
TRBJ1-1 once TRBV7-2 TRBD1 TGTGCCAGCAGCTCGCGACAGGGCGACACTGAAGCTTTCTTT CASSSRQGDTEAFF
TRBJ1-5 NA TRBV19 NA TGTGCCAGTAAGTCACGGGGAGACAATCAGCCCCAGCATTTT CASKSRGDNQPQHF
TRBJ2-7 NA TRBV6-5 NA TGTGCCAGCAAGGCGGGGCTAACCTACGAGCAGTACTTC CASKAGLTYEQYF
TRBJ1-6 NA TRBV10-3 NA TGTGCCATCAGTGAGTGGGGTAGGGGGGATTCACCCCTCCACTTT CAISEWGRGDSPLHF
TRBJ1-4 few TRBV5-6 NA TGTGCCAGCAGCCCCCGCGGGGACCAGGGGGAAAAACTGTTTTTT CASSPRGDQGEKLFF
TRBJ1-1 NA TRBV11-2 TRBD1 TGTGCCAGCAGATCCCGACAGGGGGCGAACACTGAAGCTTTCTTT CASRSRQGANTEAFF
TRBJ2-1 few TRBV29-1 TRBD2 TGCAGCGTTGAGAAAGTAGCGGGAAATTGGTTCTTC CSVEKVAGNWFF
TRBJ1-6 NA TRBV10-2 NA TGCGCCAGCACTGACCCACAGGGTACACCCCTCCACTTT CASTDPQGTPLHF
TRBJ2-1 NA TRBV2 NA TGTGCCAGCAGTGAATCGGGAAATGAGCAGTTCTTC CASSESGNEQFF
TRBJ1-1 NA TRBV28 NA TGTGCCAGCAGCCTCTCAAGGGGGAGCGCTGAAGCTTTCTTT CASSLSRGSAEAFF
TRBJ2-1 NA TRBV19 NA TGTGCCACCTCCCCTTCACAGGGCAATGAGCAGTTCTTC CATSPSQGNEQFF
TRBJ2-7 NA TRBV5-1 NA TGCGCCACCCGCCCACAGGAAACCTACGAGCAGTACTTC CATRPQETYEQYF
TRBJ2-3 NA TRBV19 TRBD2 TGTGCCAGTAGAACTAGCGGGGGATCCCCAGATACGCAGTATTTT CASRTSGGSPDTQYF
TRBJ2-3 NA TRBV6-5 NA TGTGCCAGCCAGATGGCTACTTACACAGATACGCAGTATTTT CASQMATYTDTQYF
TRBJ1-2 NA TRBV10-2 NA TGCGCCAGCAGTGAGTCGTACACGAACTATGGCTACACCTTC CASSESYTNYGYTF